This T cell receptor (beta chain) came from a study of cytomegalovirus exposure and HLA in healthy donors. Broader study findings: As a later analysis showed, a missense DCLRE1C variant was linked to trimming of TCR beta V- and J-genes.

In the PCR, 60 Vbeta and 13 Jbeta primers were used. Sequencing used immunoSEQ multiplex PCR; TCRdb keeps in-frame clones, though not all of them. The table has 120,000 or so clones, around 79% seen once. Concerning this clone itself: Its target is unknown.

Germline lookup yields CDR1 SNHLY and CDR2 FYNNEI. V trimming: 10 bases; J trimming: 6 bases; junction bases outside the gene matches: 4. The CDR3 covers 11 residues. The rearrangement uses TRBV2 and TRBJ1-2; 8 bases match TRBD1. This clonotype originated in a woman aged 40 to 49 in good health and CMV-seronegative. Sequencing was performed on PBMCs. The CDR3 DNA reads TGTGCCATACAGGGGGAGGATGGCTACACCTTC. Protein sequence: CAIQGEDGYTF. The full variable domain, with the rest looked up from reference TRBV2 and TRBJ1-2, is EPEVTQTPSHQVTQMGQEVILRCVPISNHLYFYWYRQILGQKVEFLVSFYNNEISEKSEIFDDQFSVERPDGSNFTLKIRSTKLEDSAMYFCAIQGEDGYTFGSGTRLTVV.